Following are 14 T cell receptor beta chains from one sample sequenced in a study of shared clonotypes between healthy human individuals. TCRdb's table, derived via immunoSEQ multiplex PCR, lists solely in-frame clones and lacks some. The table shows approximately 1,500,000 clones, with about 98% occurring only once. Material for sequencing was naive CD4+ T cells sorted from blood. The sample's subset: CD45RA+ positively selected. These receptors all stem from a man in his thirties or forties in good health.

V and J are TRBV19 and TRBJ1-4; 7 positions agree with TRBD1. Germline trimming cut 2 bases from V and 5 bases from J; bases unmatched to any gene: 5. The length of the CDR3 is 15 residues. From germline, CDR1 is LNHDA and CDR2 SQIVND (reference sequence). This CDR3 reads CASSITGARNEKLFF. Written as DNA, the CDR3 is TGTGCCAGTAGTATAACAGGGGCTCGGAATGAAAAACTGTTTTTT.

J is TRBJ2-5 and V is TRBV5-1, with TRBD2 matching 7 bases. The V segment lost 7 bases and the J segment 1 base; nucleotides outside the gene matches: 4. The CDR3 contains 13 residues. The V gene's germline CDR1 is SGHRS and CDR2 YFSETQ. The CDR3 DNA reads as TGCGCCAGCGGGCGGGAGTCCCAAGAGACCCAGTACTTC. Translating it yields CASGRESQETQYF.

The chain employs TRBV4-3 and TRBJ1-2, with D hard to call. Germline V gene data show CDR1 as LGHNA and CDR2 as YSLEER. Trimming removed 4 bases at V and 4 bases at J, with 10 bases between. The CDR3 has 13 residues. The CDR3 region has the DNA TGCGCCAGCAGCCTAATCATGGGCTATGGCTACACCTTC. Protein: CASSLIMGYGYTF.

This chain joins TRBV7-2 and TRBJ2-3; 7 bases line up with TRBD1. Germline V gives CDR1 SGHTA, CDR2 FQGNSA. The CDR3 is 15 amino acids. The junction had 7 bases not matched to a gene; V was cut back by 5 bases and J by 2 bases. This CDR3 reads CASSMGQRDTDTQYF. The CDR3 nucleotides read TGTGCCAGCAGCATGGGACAGAGGGACACAGATACGCAGTATTTT.

As to this clone: Sequence at one end of the junction differs from germline and may be a read error. This chain links TRBV11-2 with TRBJ2-7, with TRBD2 identical over 16 bases. Germline CDR1 is SGHAT and CDR2 is FQNNGV. This CDR3 region has 13 residues. As DNA, the CDR3 is TGTGCCAGCAGCCCCCCGGGACTAGCGGGAGGGCAATTC. Translating it yields CASSPPGLAGGQF.

V and J are TRBV29-1 and TRBJ2-1, with D possibly matching TRBD2 (6 bases). There are 14 residues in the CDR3. CDR1 and CDR2 (germline): SQVTM, ANQGSEA. Trimming pared 7 bases from V and 0 bases from J, leaving 13 bases between. In DNA, the CDR3 is TGCAGCGGACTAGAAGTCAGCTCCTACAATGAGCAGTTCTTC. This translates into CSGLEVSSYNEQFF.

The V call is TRBV28, the J call TRBJ1-4; 8 bases are a match to TRBD1. Germline loops: CDR1 MDHEN, CDR2 SYDVKM. The CDR3 sequence is 12 residues long. Germline trimming cut 8 bases from V and 14 bases from J; bases unmatched to any gene: 10. CDR3 in DNA: TGTGCCAGCCAGGGGGCTAGCGAAGTCCTGTTTTTT. This codes for CASQGASEVLFF.

The chain is built from TRBV7-3 and TRBJ2-1, with a tentative D call TRBD2 (6 bases). In germline, CDR1 is SGHTA, CDR2 FQGTGA. This CDR3 comprises 12 residues. The ends were cut back, 0 bases at V and 13 bases at J, with 10 bases in the middle. The CDR3 spells CASSLTGAGQFF. The CDR3 DNA reads TGTGCCAGCAGCTTAACTGGGGCGGGACAGTTCTTC.

The chain couples TRBV4-2 to TRBJ2-7, with D hard to call. V was shortened by 0 bases and J by 4 bases, with 13 bases between the two germline ends. The CDR3 runs to 15 residues. Germline V lookup: CDR1 LGHNA, CDR2 YNFKEQ. The CDR3: CASSQELGSTYEQYF. CDR3 bases: TGTGCCAGCAGCCAAGAGCTAGGATCAACTTACGAGCAGTACTTC.

The V and J genes are TRBV14 and TRBJ2-1, with 12 nucleotides matching TRBD2. From germline, CDR1 is SGHDN and CDR2 FVKESK. The CDR3 runs 18 residues. The J segment lost 2 bases and the V segment lost 3 bases, leaving 8 bases of the junction unmatched. DNA of the CDR3: TGTGCCAGCAGCCACGACCCTACTAGCGGGAGGACCTACAATGAGCAGTTCTTC. It yields the protein CASSHDPTSGRTYNEQFF.

V and J are TRBV9 and TRBJ2-2; the D is unclear. This CDR3 contains 16 residues. Trimming pared 0 bases from V and 4 bases from J, leaving 13 bases between. From germline, CDR1 is SGDLS and CDR2 YYNGEE. This CDR3 is CASSVEVDIRTGELFF. The CDR3 DNA sequence: TGTGCCAGCAGCGTAGAAGTAGACATTCGCACCGGGGAGCTGTTTTTT.

This clone has just one count. V and J are TRBV7-9 and TRBJ2-3, with D perhaps matching TRBD1 or TRBD2 (5 bases each). This CDR3 contains 14 residues. CDR1 SEHNR and CDR2 FQNEAQ come from the germline V gene (reference sequence). Deletions cut 5 bases from V and 0 bases from J, with 9 bases between. The CDR3 nucleotides read TGTGCCAGCAGCGGGGACGTAAGCACAGATACGCAGTATTTT. It is translated as CASSGDVSTDTQYF.

The gene calls are TRBV7-9 and TRBJ1-1; D is unresolved. The CDR3 is 9 residues long. V lost 11 bases and J lost 6, with 7 bases in between. Germline V CDR1 and CDR2: SEHNR, FQNEAQ (reference sequence). The CDR3 loop reads CAVGSEAFF. CDR3 coding DNA: TGTGCCGTCGGTTCTGAAGCTTTCTTT.

This rearrangement joins TRBV30 to TRBJ1-2; D is possibly TRBD1 (6 bases). Germline CDR1 is GTSNPN and CDR2 is SVGIG (reference sequence). This CDR3 is built from 15 residues. Trimming took off 8 bases at V and 3 bases at J, with 22 bases between the two ends. The CDR3, as DNA: TGTGCCCTCCGGGACATCTTCCTCTGGGACTATGGCTACACCTTC. It codes for CALRDIFLWDYGYTF.